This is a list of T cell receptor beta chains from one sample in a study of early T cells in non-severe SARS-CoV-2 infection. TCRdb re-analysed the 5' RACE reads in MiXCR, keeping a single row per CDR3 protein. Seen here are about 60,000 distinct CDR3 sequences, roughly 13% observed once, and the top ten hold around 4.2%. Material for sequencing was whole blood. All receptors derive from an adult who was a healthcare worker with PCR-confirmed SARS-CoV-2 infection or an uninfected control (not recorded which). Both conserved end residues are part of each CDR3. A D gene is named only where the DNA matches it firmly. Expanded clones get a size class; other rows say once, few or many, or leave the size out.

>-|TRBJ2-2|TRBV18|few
TGTGCCAGCTCACCAGGGAGTGGAAACACCGGGGAGCTGTTTTTT
CASSPGSGNTGELFF
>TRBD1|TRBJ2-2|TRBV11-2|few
TGTGCCAGCAGCCGAGGACAGGTTATTAGCCGGGAGCTGTTTTTT
CASSRGQVISRELFF
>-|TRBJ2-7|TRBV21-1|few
TGTGCCAGCATCACCGGGACCAGCTCCTACGAGCAGTACTTC
CASITGTSSYEQYF
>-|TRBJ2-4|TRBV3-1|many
TGTGCCAGCAGCCAAGATCGGGACTTTCCCAAAAACATTCAGTACTTC
CASSQDRDFPKNIQYF
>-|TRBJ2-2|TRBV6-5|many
TGTGCCAGCAGTCCACCCCGTGCGGGGTTTGCCGGGGAGCTGTTTTTT
CASSPPRAGFAGELFF
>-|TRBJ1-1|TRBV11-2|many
TGTGCCAGCAGCTTAGGGGGCAAGAACACTGAAGCTTTCTTT
CASSLGGKNTEAFF
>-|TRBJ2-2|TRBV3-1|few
TGTGCCAGCAGCCCTAACAGGGCTGGCACCGGGGAGCTGTTTTTT
CASSPNRAGTGELFF
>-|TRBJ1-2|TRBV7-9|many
TGTGCCAGCAGTTCCGGGGGTTTCTTC
CASSSGGFF
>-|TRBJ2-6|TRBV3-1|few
TGTGCCAGCAGCCAAGATCGGCTCTCTGGGGCCAACGTCCTGACTTTC
CASSQDRLSGANVLTF
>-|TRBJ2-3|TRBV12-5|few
TGTGCTAGTGGTTTGGGCAGGGAGTCAGATACGCAGTATTTT
CASGLGRESDTQYF
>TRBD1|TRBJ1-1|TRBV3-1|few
TGTGCCAGCAGCCGGGAGACAGGGTCGGAAGCTTTCTTT
CASSRETGSEAFF
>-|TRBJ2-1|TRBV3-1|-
TGTGCCAGCAGCCAAGAGGGGAGGGGGACCTCCTACAATGAGCAGTTCTTC
CASSQEGRGTSYNEQFF
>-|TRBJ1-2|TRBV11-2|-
TGTGCCAGCAGCTTGACATTCTTTGGCTACACCTTC
CASSLTFFGYTF
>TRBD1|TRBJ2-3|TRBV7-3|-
TGTGCCAGCAGGAGGACAGGGGTAGATACGCAGTATTTT
CASRRTGVDTQYF
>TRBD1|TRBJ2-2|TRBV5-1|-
TGCGCCAGCAGCGAGGGACAGCACACCGGGGAGCTGTTTTTT
CASSEGQHTGELFF
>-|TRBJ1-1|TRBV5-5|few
TGTGCCAGCAGCCTGACCGTGGGTAGCATGAACACTGAAGCTTTCTTT
CASSLTVGSMNTEAFF
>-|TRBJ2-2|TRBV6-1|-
TGTGCCAGCATGCGCGCGAACACCGGGGAGCTGTTTTTT
CASMRANTGELFF
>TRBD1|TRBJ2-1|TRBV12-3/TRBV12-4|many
TGTGCCAGCAGTCGCGGGACAGGTGTGAGCAATGAGCAGTTCTTC
CASSRGTGVSNEQFF
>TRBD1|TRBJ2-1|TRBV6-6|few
TGTGCCAGCAGTCCTGGACAGGGGGAGAAGGATGAGCAGTTCTTC
CASSPGQGEKDEQFF
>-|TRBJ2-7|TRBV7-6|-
TGTGCCAGCAGCCCAGGGGGCGGGGGTACTACCGAGCAGTACTTC
CASSPGGGGTTEQYF
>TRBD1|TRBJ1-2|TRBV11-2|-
TGTGCCAGCAGGGGGACAGGGGCCTATGGCTACACCTTC
CASRGTGAYGYTF
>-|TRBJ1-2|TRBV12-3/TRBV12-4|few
TGTGCCAGCAGTTTCGGGCCTTTCGGAGGCTACACCTTC
CASSFGPFGGYTF
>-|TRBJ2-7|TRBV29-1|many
TGCAGCGTTGATGCAGGGGCCAACGAGCAGTACTTC
CSVDAGANEQYF
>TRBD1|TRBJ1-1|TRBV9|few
TGTGCCAGCAGCGTAGGACAGGGGAACACTGAAGCTTTCTTT
CASSVGQGNTEAFF
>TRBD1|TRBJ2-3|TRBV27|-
TGTGCCAGCAGACAGGGGGCTGGCACAGATACGCAGTATTTT
CASRQGAGTDTQYF
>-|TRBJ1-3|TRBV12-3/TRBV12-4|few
TGTGCCAGCAGTGATACAGGGAGGCTCTCTGGAAACACCATATATTTT
CASSDTGRLSGNTIYF
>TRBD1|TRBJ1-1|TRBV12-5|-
TGTGCTAGTGGAATCCAGGGGGGCACTGAAGCTTTCTTT
CASGIQGGTEAFF
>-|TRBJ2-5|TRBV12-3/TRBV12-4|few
TGTGCCAGCAGTCCGGGGGAAGAGACCCAGTACTTC
CASSPGEETQYF
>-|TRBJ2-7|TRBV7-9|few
TGTGCCAGCAGCTTAGGATACGGGAGGCAGTACTTC
CASSLGYGRQYF
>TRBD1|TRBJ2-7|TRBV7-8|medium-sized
TGTGCCAGCAGTCCGAGGGCCCCGGGACAGGGGATTAACGAGCAGTACTTC
CASSPRAPGQGINEQYF
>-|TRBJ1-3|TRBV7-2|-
TGTGCCAGCAGCCTTGGGGGTCCCCAAGAAAACACCATATATTTT
CASSLGGPQENTIYF
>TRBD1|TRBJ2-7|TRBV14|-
TGTGCCAGCAGCTCCACGACAGGGAGTTACGAGCAGTACTTC
CASSSTTGSYEQYF
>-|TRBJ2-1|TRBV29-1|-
TGCAGCGTTGAAGATCCTCGCGGGGATGTCTACAATGAGCAGTTCTTC
CSVEDPRGDVYNEQFF
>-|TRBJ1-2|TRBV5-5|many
TGTGCCAGCAGCTTAATGTCGACAGTCTTCTATGGCTACACCTTC
CASSLMSTVFYGYTF
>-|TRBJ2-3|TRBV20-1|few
TGCAGTGCTCGACAGACCATCGGCACAGATACGCAGTATTTT
CSARQTIGTDTQYF
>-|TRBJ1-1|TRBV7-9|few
TGTGCCAGCAGCTCACAGGGTAGGGGCACTGAAGCTTTCTTT
CASSSQGRGTEAFF
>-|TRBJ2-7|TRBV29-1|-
TGCAGCGTTGAAGATCTTGGGGGGCGAGAGCAGTACTTC
CSVEDLGGREQYF
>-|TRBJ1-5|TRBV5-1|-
TGCGCCAGCAGCTTGGACCTTGGTGGCAATCAGCCCCAGCATTTT
CASSLDLGGNQPQHF
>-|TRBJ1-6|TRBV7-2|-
TGTGCCAGCAGTGGGCCCCCCCCCTATAATTCACCCCTCCACTTT
CASSGPPPYNSPLHF
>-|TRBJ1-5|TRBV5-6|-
TGTGCCAGCAGCTTGGGACAGGTCCTGGCCCAGCATTTT
CASSLGQVLAQHF
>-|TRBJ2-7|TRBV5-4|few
TGTGCCAGCAGCTCTGTTGAGGGGGGCCCGCTAGCCTACGAGCAGTACTTC
CASSSVEGGPLAYEQYF
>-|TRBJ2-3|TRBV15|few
TGTGCCACCAGCAGATCGGACAGGAGGGGTACGCAGTATTTT
CATSRSDRRGTQYF
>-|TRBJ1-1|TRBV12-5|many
TGTGCTAGTGGTTTGGTTAAGACGAACACTGAAGCTTTCTTT
CASGLVKTNTEAFF
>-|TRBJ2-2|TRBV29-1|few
TGCCCCCTCCAGGGGATTTCCACCGGGGAGCTGTTTTTT
CPLQGISTGELFF
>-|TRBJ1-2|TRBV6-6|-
TGTGCCAGCAGCCATCGGGACCAACTCTATGGCTACACCTTC
CASSHRDQLYGYTF
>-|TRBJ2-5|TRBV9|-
TGTGCCAGCAGCGTAGAGGGTAGCGGAAGTAAAGAGACCCAGTACTTC
CASSVEGSGSKETQYF
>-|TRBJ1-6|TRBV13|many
TGTGCCAGCAGCCTAGCACAGGGTTGGAATTCACCCCTCCACTTT
CASSLAQGWNSPLHF
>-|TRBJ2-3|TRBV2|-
TGTGCCACTGGGGTCTTATCCACAGATACGCAGTATTTT
CATGVLSTDTQYF